The 20 T cell receptor beta chains presented below share a single source sample, sequenced in a study of blood T cells in healthy people across ages. PCR was performed a second time for about 7 to 11 cycles using a sample-barcoded 5' primer and a J-beta primer mix. TCRdb itself ran the 5' RACE reads through MiXCR, one entry per CDR3 protein. The sample carries about 1.7 million distinct CDR3 sequences, 28% recorded once. Material for sequencing was blood. The receptors here all came from a woman between 25 and 40 years old in good health.

V usage is TRBV15 and J usage is TRBJ2-7; D gene unclear. Germline V gives CDR1 LNHNV, CDR2 YYDKDF (reference sequence). V was trimmed by 1 base and J by 5 bases, leaving 15 bases between them. This CDR3 region has 15 residues. CDR3 in amino acids: CATSRVDRHRDEQYF. The CDR3 nucleotides read TGTGCCACCAGCAGAGTAGACCGCCATAGAGACGAGCAGTACTTC.

The chain employs TRBV11-2 and TRBJ2-5; maybe TRBD1 (6 bases). Trimming took 3 bases from V and 11 from J, leaving 28 bases between them. Per germline, CDR1 SGHAT and CDR2 FQNNGV. The CDR3 runs 17 residues. The chain's CDR3 is CASSLGSTRDNPYGQYF. The CDR3 DNA sequence: TGTGCCAGCAGCTTGGGGTCGACGAGGGACAATCCCTACGGGCAGTACTTC.

This clonotype was detected many times. The CDR3 DNA reads as TGTGCCATGGGAAGCGGGGGTAATTCACCCCTCCACTTT. Translated, it gives CAMGSGGNSPLHF. This chain uses TRBV10-3 with TRBJ1-6; D possibly corresponds to TRBD1 (5 bases). V was trimmed by 9 bases and J by 6 bases, leaving 12 bases between them. Germline V gene data show CDR1 as ENHRY and CDR2 as SYGVKD. The CDR3 loop spans 13 amino acids.

Regarding this clonotype: Mismatch with germline at one junction end may stem from a read error. The gene calls are TRBV5-1 and TRBJ2-1; 7 nucleotides align to TRBD1. Germline assignment: CDR1 SGHRS and CDR2 YFSETQ. The CDR3 totals 16 residues. The CDR3 here is CASGTSLDRSYNGQFF. The CDR3 region has the DNA TGCGCCAGCGGGACCAGTTTGGACAGGAGCTACAATGGGCAGTTCTTC.

This chain uses TRBV19 with TRBJ2-5, with 7 bases lining up with TRBD1. Germline assignment: CDR1 LNHDA and CDR2 SQIVND (reference sequence). The CDR3 extends over 14 amino acids. Unmatched junction bases numbered 2, after V lost 1 base and J lost 3 bases. The CDR3, as DNA: TGTGCCAGTAGTATAGGGGGGACAGAAGAGACCCAGTACTTC. This encodes CASSIGGTEETQYF.

The chain recombines TRBV28 with TRBJ2-1, with a weak D call TRBD1 (6 bases). The tail of the sequence fits TRBJ2-7 better, so the J call may be wrong. The CDR3 extends over 17 amino acids. The germline V gene has CDR1 MDHEN and CDR2 SYDVKM. The CDR3 sequence: CASSLPQGIISYNEQYF. In DNA, the CDR3 is TGTGCCAGCAGTTTACCTCAGGGGATAATCTCCTACAATGAGCAGTACTTC.

Notes on this clonotype: A much larger clonotype is one base distant, so this may be a read error. V usage is TRBV29-1 and J usage is TRBJ2-7; possible D gene TRBD2, 5 bases. Germline assignment: CDR1 SQVTM and CDR2 ANQGSEA. With 8 bases removed from V and 5 bases from J, the gap between germline ends came to 13 bases. CDR3 size: 11 residues. CDR3 sequence (DNA): TGCAGCATGCGGGCGCTCCACGAGCAGTACTTC. Protein: CSMRALHEQYF.

This clonotype occurred a few times. The J gene is TRBJ1-2, the V gene TRBV4-1, with D possibly TRBD1 on 5 matching bases. CDR3 length: 17 residues. Germline V gene lookup returns CDR1 MGHRA and CDR2 YSYEKL. The V gene lost 11 bases and the J gene lost 5 bases, with 30 bases spanning the gap. CDR3 region: CAASQESRGVLIYGYTF. DNA of the CDR3: TGCGCCGCCAGCCAAGAATCTCGGGGGGTCCTGATATATGGCTACACCTTC.

The V call is TRBV28, the J call TRBJ1-2; D gene unclear. With 5 bases removed from V and 4 bases from J, the gap between germline ends came to 20 bases. There are 16 residues in the CDR3. The germline gives CDR1 MDHEN, CDR2 SYDVKM. The CDR3 is CASSLHPVDGPYGYTF. The DNA for the CDR3 is TGTGCCAGCAGTCTCCACCCGGTAGACGGGCCCTATGGCTACACCTTC.

The rearrangement links TRBV10-3 to TRBJ2-5, with D maybe TRBD2 (5 bases). In germline, CDR1 is ENHRY, CDR2 SYGVKD. The germline V and J ends were trimmed by 7 bases and 7 bases, with 22 bases remaining between them. This CDR3 is built from 15 residues. The chain's CDR3 is CAIKQEAQSGGTQYF. In DNA, the CDR3 is TGTGCCATCAAGCAGGAGGCTCAGTCAGGTGGGACCCAGTACTTC.

The chain recombines TRBV5-1 with TRBJ2-5; D is perhaps TRBD1 or TRBD2 (5 bases each). CDR3 size: 15 residues. Looked up from germline, CDR1 is SGHRS and CDR2 is YFSETQ. With 6 bases removed from V and 4 bases from J, the gap between germline ends came to 19 bases. Here the CDR3 reads CASTDSGPRGETQYF. DNA for the CDR3: TGCGCCAGCACCGACTCGGGCCCGAGGGGAGAGACCCAGTACTTC.

In nucleotides, the CDR3 is TGTGCCAGCAACTTCCGGGACTCGGGTGAGACCCAGTACTTC. Translating gives CASNFRDSGETQYF. V gene TRBV5-5 combines with J gene TRBJ2-5; TRBD2 might be the D (6 bases). The CDR3 has 14 amino acids. The V gene lost 6 bases and the J gene lost 5 bases, with 17 bases spanning the gap. Germline CDR1 reads SGHKS; CDR2 reads YYEKEE (reference sequence).

This clonotype has a handful of counts. The gene calls are TRBV20-1 and TRBJ2-7, with TRBD1 as a possible D gene (6 bases). V was shortened by 0 bases and J by 3 bases, with 12 bases between the two germline ends. The germline gives CDR1 DFQATT, CDR2 SNEGSKA (reference sequence). This CDR3 contains 14 residues. CDR3: CSARDKAGDYEQYF. The CDR3 DNA sequence: TGCAGTGCTAGAGATAAGGCAGGGGACTACGAGCAGTACTTC.

Many counts were recorded for this clonotype. The chain carries TRBV6-5 and TRBJ2-5; D not resolved. Trimming cost V 5 bases and J 2 bases, with 9 bases left between them. The CDR3 totals 13 residues. The germline gives CDR1 MNHEY, CDR2 SVGAGI. The CDR3 loop reads CASSTPSQETQYF. The CDR3 DNA reads TGTGCCAGCAGTACCCCGAGTCAAGAGACCCAGTACTTC.

The J gene is TRBJ2-7, the V gene TRBV3-1, with D perhaps matching TRBD1 (6 bases). From germline, CDR1 is LGHDT and CDR2 YNNKEL (reference sequence). CDR3 length equals 14 residues. The V end was cut by 0 bases, the J end by 4 bases, with 10 bases between. The CDR3 region is CASSQDRQVYEQYF. As DNA, the CDR3 is TGTGCCAGCAGCCAAGATCGACAGGTTTACGAGCAGTACTTC.

The chain employs TRBV25-1 and TRBJ2-3, with TRBD2 matching 8 bases. The length of the CDR3 is 17 residues. Looked up from germline, CDR1 is MGHDK and CDR2 is SYGVNS. V dropped 2 bases and J dropped 4; count of bases not matched to a gene: 11. CDR3 bases: TGTGCCAGCAGTGAACCCGCCCCGGGACTAGAGGCAGATACGCAGTATTTT. Encoded protein: CASSEPAPGLEADTQYF.

This clonotype was recorded at least ten times. The V call is TRBV27, the J call TRBJ2-5; D unclear. This CDR3 has 19 amino acids. V was clipped by 6 bases and J by 2 bases, with 28 bases between them. Per the germline V gene, CDR1 is MNHEY and CDR2 is SMNVEV (reference sequence). The CDR3 loop reads CASSLNPPFYISPQETQYF. The CDR3 nucleotides are TGTGCCAGCAGCTTAAATCCCCCTTTTTATATCTCCCCTCAAGAGACCCAGTACTTC.

This clonotype was seen ten or more times. The genes are TRBV28 and TRBJ2-3, with unresolved D. CDR3 length: 14 residues. Germline values: CDR1 MDHEN, CDR2 SYDVKM. Trimming took off 6 bases at V and 1 base at J, with 11 bases between the two ends. The CDR3 DNA follows: TGTGCCAGCAGCCTTGGCCCTCGCACAGATACGCAGTATTTT. Protein: CASSLGPRTDTQYF.

The chain recombines TRBV20-1 with TRBJ2-3; D ambiguous. In germline, CDR1 is DFQATT, CDR2 SNEGSKA (reference sequence). The ends were cut back, 5 bases at V and 3 bases at J, with 9 bases in the middle. The CDR3 is 12 residues long. DNA for the CDR3: TGCAGTGCTGACCCGAGGACAGATACGCAGTATTTT. Translated: CSADPRTDTQYF.

This chain links TRBV20-1 with TRBJ2-2; maybe TRBD2 (5 bases). There are 15 residues in the CDR3. The V and J ends lost 7 bases and 0 bases respectively, with 15 bases between them. CDR1 is DFQATT and CDR2 is SNEGSKA in the germline V gene (reference sequence). The CDR3 is CSVRGREANTGELFF. In nucleotides, the CDR3 is TGCAGTGTGAGAGGGCGCGAAGCGAACACCGGGGAGCTGTTTTTT.